One sample yielded the 29 T cell receptor beta chains listed below, sequenced in a study of T-cell reconstitution after alpha-beta-depleted transplantation in children. Preparation of the TCRbeta library was carried out with unique molecular identifiers. TCRdb re-called the PCR reads through MiXCR, storing one row per CDR3 protein. The repertoire consists of about 610,000 distinct CDR3 sequences, with roughly a tenth occurring once and the leading ten covering less than 4.5%. Sample: PBMCs from the stem cell graft donor, taken from the stem cell graft. The origin of the receptors is a human donor who donated a stem cell graft to a child with acute myeloid leukemia.

The table lists this clonotype with many counts. The CDR3 loop reads CASSLVSGRLTEAFF. CDR3 DNA: TGTGCCAGCAGCTTAGTGTCCGGGAGGTTGACTGAAGCTTTCTTT. The V call is TRBV11-2, the J call TRBJ1-1; no clear D gene. Trimming took 1 base from V and 5 from J, leaving 14 bases between them. Germline assignment: CDR1 SGHAT and CDR2 FQNNGV. The length of the CDR3 is 15 residues. Using reference TRBV11-2 and TRBJ1-1 for the parts outside the CDR3, the full variable domain is EAGVAQSPRYKIIEKRQSVAFWCNPISGHATLYWYQQILGQGPKLLIQFQNNGVVDDSQLPKDRFSAERLKGVDSTLKIQPAKLEDSAVYLCASSLVSGRLTEAFFGQGTRLTVV.

This clonotype was counted between two and nine times. V and J are TRBV6-1 and TRBJ2-3, with 12 bases matching TRBD2. J gave up 2 bases and V 8 bases, and 5 bases lay outside the gene matches. CDR1 is MNHNS and CDR2 is SASEGT in the germline V gene. The CDR3 sequence is 15 residues long. This chain's CDR3 is CASHRTSGVTDTQYF. The CDR3 DNA sequence: TGTGCCAGCCACAGGACTAGCGGGGTCACAGATACGCAGTATTTT.

The table lists this clonotype with many counts. The chain is built from TRBV29-1 and TRBJ2-1; D may match TRBD1 or TRBD2 (6 bases each). Looked up from germline, CDR1 is SQVTM and CDR2 is ANQGSEA. This CDR3 has 16 amino acids. Trimming shortened V by 0 bases and J by 6 bases, and 18 bases separated the two germline ends. The CDR3 loop is CSVEDIKGGPSNEQFF. In DNA, the CDR3 is TGCAGCGTTGAAGATATTAAGGGGGGCCCCTCCAATGAGCAGTTCTTC.

This clonotype showed up just a few times. This rearrangement joins TRBV7-9 to TRBJ2-7, with unresolved D. This CDR3 is built from 13 residues. Per the germline V gene, CDR1 is SEHNR and CDR2 is FQNEAQ (reference sequence). Trimming removed 10 bases at V and 2 bases at J, with 15 bases between. CDR3 region: CATDGEFTYEQYF. Here the CDR3 DNA reads TGTGCCACAGACGGCGAATTTACCTACGAGCAGTACTTC.

The chain recombines TRBV5-1 with TRBJ2-7, with 8 bases fitting TRBD2. CDR1 is SGHRS and CDR2 is YFSETQ in the germline V gene. The V segment lost 1 base and the J segment 2 bases; nucleotides outside the gene matches: 8. The CDR3 runs 16 residues. This CDR3 reads CASSLIGRALTYEQYF. The DNA of the CDR3 is TGCGCCAGCAGCTTGATCGGGAGGGCCCTAACCTACGAGCAGTACTTC. The full variable domain, rest sourced from reference TRBV5-1 and TRBJ2-7, is KAGVTQTPRYLIKTRGQQVTLSCSPISGHRSVSWYQQTPGQGLQFLFEYFSETQRNKGNFPGRFSGRQFSNSRSEMNVSTLELGDSALYLCASSLIGRALTYEQYFGPGTRLTVT.

The chain joins TRBV12-3 or TRBV12-4 to TRBJ2-3; 13 positions match TRBD2. The CDR3 totals 18 residues. With V trimmed by 10 bases and J by 0 bases, 13 bases remained unmatched. This chain's CDR3 is CAISSGTSGTASTDTQYF. The CDR3 nucleotides are TGTGCCATCAGCTCCGGGACTAGCGGGACCGCTAGCACAGATACGCAGTATTTT.

The chain combines TRBV6-2 or TRBV6-3 with TRBJ2-1; 7 bases line up with TRBD2. The V and J ends lost 5 bases and 0 bases, in that order; junction bases with no gene match: 19. This CDR3 region has 20 residues. Per the germline V gene, CDR1 is MNHEY and CDR2 is SVGEGT. The CDR3 bases are TGTGCCAGCAGTCCCTTGCGCGGGAGTAATCCTCTAAGCTCCTACAATGAGCAGTTCTTC. Its translation is CASSPLRGSNPLSSYNEQFF.

This clonotype was recorded a few times. The rearrangement links TRBV6-1 to TRBJ1-2; TRBD1 matches 7 bases. The germline V gene has CDR1 MNHNS and CDR2 SASEGT. CDR3 length equals 16 residues. V dropped 6 bases and J dropped 8; count of bases not matched to a gene: 18. The CDR3 here is CASSSPLQGGVGGYTF. CDR3 DNA: TGTGCCAGCAGCTCCCCCCTGCAGGGGGGCGTTGGAGGCTACACCTTC.

There are a few counts of this clonotype. This sequence joins TRBV29-1 and TRBJ1-2; D unclear. The V gene's germline CDR1 is SQVTM and CDR2 ANQGSEA. The CDR3 length is 12 residues. Trimming left V 0 bases short and J 4 bases short, with 6 bases between. CDR3 residues: CSVEEWGYGYTF. The DNA for the CDR3 is TGCAGCGTTGAAGAGTGGGGCTATGGCTACACCTTC.

The table lists this clonotype with many counts. V is TRBV11-2 and J is TRBJ2-3; 8 bases match TRBD2. The germline V gene encodes CDR1 SGHAT and CDR2 FQNNGV. CDR3 length: 16 residues. The V gene end was trimmed by 5 bases and the J gene end by 0 bases; junction bases not matched to a gene: 7. The CDR3 region has the DNA TGTGCCAGCAGCGAGGGAGTAGCGGGGAGCACAGATACGCAGTATTTT. Translating gives CASSEGVAGSTDTQYF.

This clonotype was found a few times. The chain is built from TRBV7-2 and TRBJ2-7, with TRBD1 identical over 7 bases. The CDR3 spans 16 residues. Germline lookup yields CDR1 SGHTA and CDR2 FQGNSA. J lost 6 bases, V lost 1 base, and 12 bases had no gene match. CDR3 DNA sequence: TGTGCCAGCAGCTTAGAATTCAGGGGGTCCCCTACCGAGCAGTACTTC. Amino acid sequence: CASSLEFRGSPTEQYF. The variable domain in full, with the rest retrieved from reference TRBV7-2 and TRBJ2-7, is GAGVSQSPSNKVTEKGKDVELRCDPISGHTALYWYRQSLGQGLEFLIYFQGNSAPDKSGLPSDRFSAERTGGSVSTLTIQRTQQEDSAVYLCASSLEFRGSPTEQYFGPGTRLTVT.

The chain carries TRBV12-3 or TRBV12-4 and TRBJ2-1, with D unclear. The CDR3 extends over 14 amino acids. Deletions cut 6 bases from V and 1 base from J, with 10 bases between. The CDR3 sequence: CASSSDKSYNEQFF. DNA for the CDR3: TGTGCCAGCAGCTCCGATAAATCCTACAATGAGCAGTTCTTC.

This clonotype was seen repeatedly, ten times or more. V and J are TRBV20-1 and TRBJ2-2; 8 bases agree with TRBD1. Germline trimming cut 1 base from V and 1 base from J; bases unmatched to any gene: 2. This CDR3 comprises 15 residues. CDR1 DFQATT and CDR2 SNEGSKA come from the germline V gene (reference sequence). In DNA, the CDR3 is TGCAGTGCTAGAGTCGGGACAGGGAACACCGGGGAGCTGTTTTTT. Protein product: CSARVGTGNTGELFF.

The gene calls are TRBV6-2 or TRBV6-3 and TRBJ1-3, with D unclear. Per the germline V gene, CDR1 is MNHEY and CDR2 is SVGEGT. V lost 0 bases and J lost 5, with 8 bases in between. This CDR3 is built from 14 residues. The CDR3 sequence is CASSYSGIRNTIYF. The DNA for the CDR3 is TGTGCCAGCAGTTACTCAGGAATCCGAAACACCATATATTTT.

The chain recombines TRBV30 with TRBJ2-5, with D perhaps matching TRBD2 (6 bases). CDR3 size: 15 residues. V was pared by 2 bases and J by 2 bases, with 15 bases between. Germline V lookup: CDR1 GTSNPN, CDR2 SVGIG (reference sequence). The CDR3 DNA sequence: TGTGCCTGGAGTAAGGAGGGGTGGTATCAAGAGACCCAGTACTTC. This gives the protein CAWSKEGWYQETQYF.

In this sample, this clonotype turned up a few times. The chain's CDR3 is CASSLDSSYSPLHF. CDR3 bases: TGTGCCAGCAGCTTAGACAGCTCCTATTCACCCCTCCACTTT. The rearrangement joins TRBV7-6 to TRBJ1-6; D is ambiguous. The V end lost 1 base, the J end lost 8 bases, and 9 bases lay between the germline ends. In germline, CDR1 is SGHVS, CDR2 FNYEAQ. The CDR3 runs 14 residues.

This clonotype came up many times. The chain has TRBV11-2 and TRBJ2-3, with TRBD2 matching over 10 bases. Germline trimming cut 0 bases from V and 8 bases from J; bases unmatched to any gene: 8. CDR1 and CDR2 (germline): SGHAT, FQNNGV. The CDR3 totals 16 residues. The CDR3 nucleotides read TGTGCCAGCAGCTTAGATCCAGGGGCTAGCGGGAGTACGCAGTATTTT. Translated, it gives CASSLDPGASGSTQYF.

The CDR3 sequence is CASSYSRLNTQYF. CDR3 bases: TGTGCCAGCAGTTACTCCCGGCTTAATACGCAGTATTTT. This sequence joins TRBV6-2 or TRBV6-3 and TRBJ2-3, with D hard to call. The ends were cut back, 0 bases at V and 7 bases at J, with 8 bases in the middle. This CDR3 is 13 amino acids long. In germline, CDR1 is MNHEY, CDR2 SVGEGT.

The chain uses TRBV7-3 and TRBJ2-1, with 12 bases aligning to TRBD2. Germline CDR1 and CDR2: SGHTA and FQGTGA. This CDR3 spans 16 amino acids. With V trimmed by 4 bases and J by 2 bases, 3 bases remained unmatched. The CDR3 sequence is CASSSTSGRPYNEQFF. The CDR3, as DNA: TGTGCCAGCAGCTCTACTAGCGGGAGGCCCTACAATGAGCAGTTCTTC.

The chain links TRBV4-2 to TRBJ2-1; tentatively, D is TRBD2 (6 bases). V shed 1 base and J shed 1 base, with 23 bases lying between them. Germline assignment: CDR1 LGHNA and CDR2 YNFKEQ. CDR3 length: 20 residues. CDR3 in DNA: TGTGCCAGCAGCCAAGCCCTCACCCCGGACTACTCCCCTTCCTACAATGAGCAGTTCTTC. Translation: CASSQALTPDYSPSYNEQFF.

This clonotype came up a few times. The chain employs TRBV5-1 and TRBJ2-5; 8 bases agree with TRBD2. The trim removed 0 bases at V and 5 bases at J, leaving 6 bases unmatched. Germline assignment: CDR1 SGHRS and CDR2 YFSETQ. The CDR3 runs 15 residues. CDR3 DNA sequence: TGCGCCAGCAGCTTGGCCGGGGGGGAATTCGAGACCCAGTACTTC. Protein product: CASSLAGGEFETQYF.

The rearrangement joins TRBV27 to TRBJ2-5; perhaps TRBD2 as D (7 bases). Deletions cut 11 bases from V and 5 bases from J, with 18 bases between. CDR1 and CDR2 (germline): MNHEY, SMNVEV (reference sequence). The CDR3 has 13 residues. The DNA of the CDR3 is TGTGCCTCACGGATGGGGGGGGGCGAGACCCAGTACTTC. It is translated as CASRMGGGETQYF.

In nucleotides, the CDR3 is TGTGCCACTACCGAGTCCGGGGGGAGCACAGATACGCAGTATTTT. Its translation: CATTESGGSTDTQYF. The chain links TRBV7-2 to TRBJ2-3, with 7 bases that match TRBD2. CDR1 is SGHTA and CDR2 is FQGNSA in the germline V gene. V shed 10 bases and J 0 bases; nucleotides not matched to a gene: 10. The CDR3 length is 15 residues.

This clonotype was observed at least ten times. The gene calls are TRBV9 and TRBJ2-5; 8 nucleotides line up with TRBD1. The J segment lost 3 bases and the V segment lost 0 bases, leaving 4 bases of the junction unmatched. CDR3 length equals 15 residues. In germline, CDR1 is SGDLS, CDR2 YYNGEE. In DNA, the CDR3 is TGTGCCAGCAGCGTAGGATCGGGACAGGAAGAGACCCAGTACTTC. As protein: CASSVGSGQEETQYF.

Worth noting for this clonotype: The germline gene is not matched at one end of the junction; a read error may be the cause. The chain recombines TRBV11-1 with TRBJ2-1; TRBD2 aligns across 8 bases. The germline gives CDR1 SGHAT, CDR2 FQDESV (reference sequence). The CDR3 sequence is 14 residues long. In nucleotides, the CDR3 is TGTCCCAGCAGCTTCACGGGGGGGTACAATGAGCAGTTCTTC. This codes for CPSSFTGGYNEQFF.

In its sample, this clonotype was seen a few times. The DNA of the CDR3 is TGCGCCAGCAGCTTGGTGCGAGGGACAGATACGCAGTATTTT. This codes for CASSLVRGTDTQYF. This chain connects TRBV5-1 to TRBJ2-3, with D possibly TRBD2 on 5 matching bases. The CDR3 consists of 14 residues. The germline V gene has CDR1 SGHRS and CDR2 YFSETQ. Trimming took off 0 bases at V and 3 bases at J, with 8 bases between the two ends.

This clonotype has only a few counts. This chain connects TRBV27 to TRBJ2-2, with D possibly TRBD1 on 5 matching bases. Per the germline V gene, CDR1 is MNHEY and CDR2 is SMNVEV (reference sequence). Trimming cost V 8 bases and J 4 bases, with 17 bases left between them. The CDR3 consists of 15 residues. CDR3 sequence: CASFLRWGTTGELFF. The CDR3 DNA reads TGTGCCAGCTTCCTCCGGTGGGGCACCACCGGGGAGCTGTTTTTT.

This chain links TRBV6-1 with TRBJ2-7; the D gene could be TRBD1 or TRBD2 (5 bases each). Trimming cost V 6 bases and J 0 bases, with 12 bases left between them. There are 14 residues in the CDR3. Per germline, CDR1 MNHNS and CDR2 SASEGT. Here the CDR3 reads CASRRGVDSYEQYF. DNA for the CDR3: TGTGCCAGCAGGAGAGGGGTTGACTCCTACGAGCAGTACTTC.

This sequence joins TRBV5-1 and TRBJ2-7, with 13 bases that match TRBD2. V lost 4 bases to trimming and J lost 2 bases; unmatched junction nucleotides: 9. Germline CDR1 and CDR2: SGHRS and YFSETQ. The CDR3 is 17 residues long. The CDR3 DNA is TGCGCCAGCAGCCCACTAGGGACTAGCGGGATCGCCTACGAGCAGTACTTC. Protein: CASSPLGTSGIAYEQYF.